What follows describes a single T cell receptor beta chain. This specimen belongs to a study of blood T cell repertoires in COVID-19. About the study: Italy, Spain and the United States were the sources of the convalescent and acute COVID-19 samples. Sources were T cells, B-cell-depleted T cells, or PBMCs; the material itself was cDNA or gDNA.

Looked up from germline, CDR1 is SGHDT and CDR2 is YYEEEE. The CDR3 runs to 14 residues. Trimming took off 0 bases at V and 6 bases at J, with 12 bases between the two ends. In the original processing: Amplification with reference gene primers provided the estimates of nucleated cell counts. Clones were read by immunoSEQ multiplex PCR, and TCRdb kept only the in-frame ones, dropping some. That table is the source of V, J and clone size, and D and trimming were worked out from the DNA. Of tens of thousands of clones in the sample, 87% were seen once. This receptor was identified in a human donor with active COVID-19. The donor label of this sample is uncertain. The chain links TRBV5-6 to TRBJ1-2; the D gene is possibly TRBD1 (5 bases). The sample consisted of peripheral blood. The CDR3 DNA is TGTGCCAGCAGCTTGGTTGACGTAGGGGATGGCTACACCTTC. Protein sequence: CASSLVDVGDGYTF.